This is a list of T cell receptor beta chains from one sample in a study of CD8+ T cells in alopecia areata. The protocol was immunoSEQ multiplex PCR, while the TCRdb copy is restricted to in-frame clones and leaves out a portion. The profile shows 90,000 to 150,000 clones, roughly 66% of them singletons. The sample consisted of CD4+ T cells sorted from blood. These receptors all stem from a human donor in good health. Each CDR3 is given with its conserved first and last residue. The D gene is left open where the match is weak. Clone size appears in some rows only: once, few, many, or a class for an expanded clone.

d_gene	abundance	v_gene	j_gene	CDR3aa	CDR3nt
-	-	TRBV19	TRBJ1-4	CATKGRITNEKLFF	TGTGCCACCAAAGGGAGGATCACTAATGAAAAACTGTTTTTT
TRBD1	-	TRBV2	TRBJ1-1	CASSPGTGRSEAFF	TGTGCCAGCAGCCCCGGGACAGGGCGGTCTGAAGCTTTCTTT
-	-	TRBV4-1	TRBJ2-4	CASSQEPGAVAKNIQYF	TGCGCCAGCAGCCAAGAACCCGGAGCAGTAGCCAAAAACATTCAGTACTTC
-	-	TRBV29-1	TRBJ2-2	CSVVRRGFTGELFF	TGCAGCGTTGTGCGGCGGGGATTCACCGGGGAGCTGTTTTTT
-	-	TRBV29-1	TRBJ2-6	CSVDVTGANVLTF	TGCAGCGTTGATGTGACTGGGGCCAACGTCCTGACTTTC
TRBD1	many	TRBV7-2	TRBJ2-2	CASSLGGQGNTGELFF	TGTGCCAGCAGCTTAGGGGGACAGGGGAACACCGGGGAGCTGTTTTTT
TRBD1	-	TRBV7-8	TRBJ2-3	CASSIGQGGTDTQYF	TGTGCCAGCAGCATCGGACAGGGTGGCACAGATACGCAGTATTTT
-	-	TRBV2	TRBJ2-5	CAINRPETQYF	TGTGCCATCAATCGTCCAGAGACCCAGTACTTC
-	few	TRBV7-8	TRBJ2-7	CASSLAGGSYEQYF	TGTGCCAGCAGCTTAGCGGGGGGATCCTACGAGCAGTACTTC
-	-	TRBV29-1	TRBJ1-1	CSVEPQGNTEAFF	TGCAGCGTTGAACCCCAGGGGAACACTGAAGCTTTCTTT
-	-	TRBV19	TRBJ1-5	CASSIEAVYSNQPQHF	TGTGCCAGTAGTATAGAAGCAGTTTATAGCAATCAGCCCCAGCATTTT
TRBD1	-	TRBV28	TRBJ2-6	CASRTGAGANVLTF	TGTGCCAGCAGGACAGGGGCTGGGGCCAACGTCCTGACTTTC
-	-	TRBV7-9	TRBJ1-2	CASSLGSLRGYGYTF	TGTGCCAGCAGCTTAGGGAGTCTGAGGGGCTATGGCTACACCTTC
TRBD2	-	TRBV30	TRBJ2-5	CAWRTSGQETQYF	TGTGCCTGGAGGACTAGCGGCCAAGAGACCCAGTACTTC
TRBD1	-	TRBV9	TRBJ2-5	CASSVRGRGEETQYF	TGTGCCAGCAGCGTGAGGGGGCGAGGCGAAGAGACCCAGTACTTC
-	once	TRBV25-1	TRBJ2-7	CASSEQYEQYF	TGTGCCAGCAGTGAACAGTACGAGCAGTACTTC
TRBD1	-	TRBV7-7	TRBJ2-3	CASSRTGGGTDTQYF	TGTGCCAGCAGCCGGACAGGGGGTGGGACAGATACGCAGTATTTT
-	few	TRBV29-1	TRBJ2-1	CSLRQGVGEQFF	TGCAGCTTACGTCAGGGCGTGGGGGAGCAGTTCTTC
-	few	TRBV10-3	TRBJ2-5	CAISVGGDLETQYF	TGTGCCATCAGTGTTGGAGGGGATCTCGAGACCCAGTACTTC
-	few	TRBV6-6	TRBJ1-5	CASSYSIGNQPQHF	TGTGCCAGCAGTTACTCGATCGGGAATCAGCCCCAGCATTTT
TRBD1	-	TRBV6-6	TRBJ1-2	CASSSGQVFYGYTF	TGTGCCAGCAGTTCTGGACAGGTCTTCTATGGCTACACCTTC
-	once	TRBV5-1	TRBJ1-2	CASSRDPSNYGYTF	TGCGCCAGCAGCCGCGACCCATCTAACTATGGCTACACCTTC
TRBD2	-	TRBV4-2	TRBJ2-3	CASSQDPPLAGGGDTQYF	TGTGCCAGCAGCCAAGATCCACCCCTAGCGGGGGGAGGGGATACGCAGTATTTT
-	-	TRBV20-1	TRBJ1-2	CSARALRGYTF	TGCAGTGCTAGAGCTCTGCGGGGCTACACCTTC
-	-	TRBV12-5	TRBJ1-1	CASGSRAEAFF	TGTGCTAGTGGTTCCCGGGCTGAAGCTTTCTTT
TRBD1	-	TRBV5-1	TRBJ1-1	CASSRAGTGDAGGAFF	TGCGCCAGCAGCAGAGCGGGGACAGGGGATGCCGGTGGAGCTTTCTTT
-	-	TRBV30	TRBJ2-1	CACARLNEQFF	TGTGCCTGCGCCCGGTTGAATGAGCAGTTCTTC
-	-	TRBV6-5	TRBJ2-7	CASTGGPNYEQYF	TGTGCCAGCACCGGGGGGCCCAACTACGAGCAGTACTTC
-	few	TRBV5-1	TRBJ2-7	CASSLDAIGEQYF	TGCGCCAGCAGCTTGGACGCGATTGGGGAGCAGTACTTC
TRBD1	-	TRBV4-1	TRBJ2-7	CASSQEARTGAYEQYF	TGCGCCAGCAGCCAAGAGGCCAGGACAGGGGCCTACGAGCAGTACTTC
-	few	TRBV11-2	TRBJ2-6	CASSLRRAPGVSGANVLTF	TGTGCCAGCAGCCTAAGACGGGCCCCCGGAGTGTCTGGGGCCAACGTCCTGACTTTC
TRBD1	few	TRBV5-1	TRBJ1-4	CASSTGQGNEKLFF	TGCGCCAGCAGTACGGGACAGGGGAATGAAAAACTGTTTTTT
-	-	TRBV9	TRBJ1-2	CASSVVGQGSGYTF	TGTGCCAGCAGCGTAGTGGGCCAGGGATCTGGCTACACCTTC
-	-	TRBV19	TRBJ1-2	CASSASGAGYTF	TGTGCCAGTAGCGCCTCAGGGGCCGGCTACACCTTC
TRBD1	-	TRBV28	TRBJ2-7	CASRGQAASYEQYF	TGTGCCAGCAGAGGACAGGCTGCCTCCTACGAGCAGTACTTC
TRBD1	-	TRBV30	TRBJ2-3	CAWQRDRGTDTQYF	TGTGCCTGGCAGAGGGACAGGGGCACAGATACGCAGTATTTT
-	-	TRBV29-1	TRBJ2-5	CSVRAGQTQYF	TGCAGCGTCCGGGCTGGGCAGACCCAGTACTTC
-	-	TRBV4-1	TRBJ2-2	CASRRGATGELFF	TGCGCCAGCAGGAGGGGGGCCACCGGGGAGCTGTTTTTT
TRBD2	-	TRBV29-1	TRBJ2-7	CSVRTSRDSYEQYF	TGCAGCGTACGGACTAGCAGAGACTCCTACGAGCAGTACTTC
-	few	TRBV29-1	TRBJ1-2	CSVEDRGYGYTF	TGCAGCGTTGAAGATCGAGGGTATGGCTACACCTTC
TRBD1	-	TRBV6-6	TRBJ1-1	CASRGQGIKNTEAFF	TGTGCCAGCAGGGGACAGGGGATCAAGAACACTGAAGCTTTCTTT
-	-	TRBV9	TRBJ2-5	CASSVGGFWGNQETQYF	TGTGCCAGCAGCGTAGGTGGTTTTTGGGGGAACCAAGAGACCCAGTACTTC
-	-	TRBV19	TRBJ2-5	CASSMMEETQYF	TGTGCCAGTAGTATGATGGAGGAGACCCAGTACTTC
-	-	TRBV25-1	TRBJ1-4	CASSESRGGNEKLFF	TGTGCCAGCAGTGAATCGAGAGGAGGTAATGAAAAACTGTTTTTT
TRBD1	few	TRBV13	TRBJ2-7	CASSSRQGGYEQYF	TGTGCCAGCAGCTCTCGACAGGGGGGCTACGAGCAGTACTTC
-	once	TRBV4-2	TRBJ2-7	CASSIRPEQYF	TGTGCCAGTTCCATCCGGCCCGAGCAGTACTTC
TRBD2	few	TRBV15	TRBJ2-5	CATSPTGGGPQETQYF	TGTGCCACCAGCCCCACCGGCGGGGGGCCCCAAGAGACCCAGTACTTC
-	-	TRBV29-1	TRBJ2-7	CSVEARRGHSYEQYF	TGCAGCGTTGAAGCCCGCCGGGGGCACTCCTACGAGCAGTACTTC
TRBD1	-	TRBV30	TRBJ1-5	CAWSQGADQPQHF	TGTGCCTGGAGCCAGGGGGCCGATCAGCCCCAGCATTTT
-	-	TRBV30	TRBJ1-3	CAWATGGSGNTIYF	TGTGCCTGGGCTACTGGGGGCAGCGGAAACACCATATATTTT
-	few	TRBV6-6	TRBJ2-3	CASSYLPSSTDTQYF	TGTGCCAGCAGTTACCTACCGAGTAGCACAGATACGCAGTATTTT
-	few	TRBV2	TRBJ2-6	CASSEQGPLSGANVLTF	TGTGCCAGCAGTGAACAGGGACCACTCTCTGGGGCCAACGTCCTGACTTTC
-	-	TRBV30	TRBJ1-2	CAWSQMGYGYTF	TGTGCCTGGAGTCAGATGGGCTATGGCTACACCTTC